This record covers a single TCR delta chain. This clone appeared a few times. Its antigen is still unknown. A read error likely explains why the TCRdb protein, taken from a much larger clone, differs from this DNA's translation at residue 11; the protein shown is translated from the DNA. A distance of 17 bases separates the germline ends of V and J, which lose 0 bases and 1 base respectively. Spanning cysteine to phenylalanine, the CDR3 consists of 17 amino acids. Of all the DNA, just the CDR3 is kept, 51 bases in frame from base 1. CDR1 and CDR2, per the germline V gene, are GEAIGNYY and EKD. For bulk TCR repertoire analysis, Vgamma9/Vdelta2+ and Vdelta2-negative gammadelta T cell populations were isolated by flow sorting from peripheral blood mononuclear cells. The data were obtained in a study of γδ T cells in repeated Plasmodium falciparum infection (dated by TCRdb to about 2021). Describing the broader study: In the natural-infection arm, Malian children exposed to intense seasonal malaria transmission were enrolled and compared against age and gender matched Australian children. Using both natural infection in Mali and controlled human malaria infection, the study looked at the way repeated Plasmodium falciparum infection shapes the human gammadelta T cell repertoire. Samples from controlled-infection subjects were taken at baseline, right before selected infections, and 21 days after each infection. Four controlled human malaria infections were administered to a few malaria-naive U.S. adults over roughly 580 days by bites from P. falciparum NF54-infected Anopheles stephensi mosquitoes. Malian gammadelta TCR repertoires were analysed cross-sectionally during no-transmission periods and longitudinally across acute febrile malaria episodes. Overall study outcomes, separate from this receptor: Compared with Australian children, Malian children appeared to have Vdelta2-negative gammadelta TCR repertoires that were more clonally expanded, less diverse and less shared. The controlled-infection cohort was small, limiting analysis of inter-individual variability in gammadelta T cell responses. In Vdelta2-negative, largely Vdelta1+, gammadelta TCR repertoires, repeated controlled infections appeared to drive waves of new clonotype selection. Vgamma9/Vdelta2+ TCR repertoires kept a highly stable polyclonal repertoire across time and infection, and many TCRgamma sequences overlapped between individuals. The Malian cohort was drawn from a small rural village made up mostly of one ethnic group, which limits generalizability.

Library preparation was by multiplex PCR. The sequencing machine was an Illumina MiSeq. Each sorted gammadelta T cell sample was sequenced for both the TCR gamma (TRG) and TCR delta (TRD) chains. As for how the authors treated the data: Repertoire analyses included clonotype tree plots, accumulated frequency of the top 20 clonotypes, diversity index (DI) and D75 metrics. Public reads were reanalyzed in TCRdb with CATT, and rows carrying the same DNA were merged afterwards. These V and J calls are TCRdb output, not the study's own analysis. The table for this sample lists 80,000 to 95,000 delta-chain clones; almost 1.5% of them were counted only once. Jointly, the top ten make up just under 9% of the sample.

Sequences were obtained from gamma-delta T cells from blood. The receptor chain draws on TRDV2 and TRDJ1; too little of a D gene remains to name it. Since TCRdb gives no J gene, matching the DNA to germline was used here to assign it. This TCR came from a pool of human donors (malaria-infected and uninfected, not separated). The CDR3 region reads CACDTVVTSPSTDKLIF. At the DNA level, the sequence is TGTGCCTGTGACACCGTCGTGACTTCTCCCAGCACCGATAAACTCATCTTT.